The TCR beta chain described here comes from a study of T cell responses to AZD1222 COVID-19 vaccine. General study findings and limits: No day 14 peak samples; only post-peak repertoires were characterized. A mostly white British donor set with more females was recruited, and clonal diversity was possibly underestimated.

Sequenced by immunoSEQ multiplex PCR; TCRdb stores in-frame clones only, minus some. Among about 83,000 clones listed, approximately 90% were seen once. Comments on this clone: Its antigen is undetermined.

The CDR3 spans 14 residues. V lost 4 bases and J lost 4, with 17 bases in between. The germline V gene encodes CDR1 GTSNPN and CDR2 SVGIG (reference sequence). The chain links TRBV30 to TRBJ2-7; no clear D. The origin of this receptor is an adult in good health. The specimen was peripheral blood, collected on day 0 of MenACWY control vaccination. As DNA, the CDR3 is TGTGCCTGGACCCCCACACGTCCGGCTTACGAGCAGTACTTC. Amino acid sequence: CAWTPTRPAYEQYF.